The entry below gives a single T cell receptor beta chain sequence along with its context. The sample comes from a study of radiotherapy plus CTLA-4 blockade in lung cancer. Assay: immunoSEQ multiplex PCR; the TCRdb copy retains only in-frame clones and omits some. The sample gives around 56,000 clones, around 85% of which show up once; roughly 17% is in the top ten. The CDR3 length is 15 residues. Looked up from germline, CDR1 is SGDLS and CDR2 is YYNGEE. V shed 3 bases and J 3 bases; nucleotides not matched to a gene: 7. The chain uses TRBV9 and TRBJ2-7; 9 nucleotides line up with TRBD1. The input for sequencing was peripheral blood, taken from a patient treated with radiotherapy plus ipilimumab. This sequence originates from a human donor with non-small cell lung cancer who had a complete response to radiotherapy plus ipilimumab. For the CDR3, the DNA is TGTGCCAGCAGCGCATCCGGGACAGGGAGCTACGAGCAGTACTTC. As protein: CASSASGTGSYEQYF.